The clone carrying this T cell receptor beta chain was detected ten times or more. This record comes from a study of T cells in Graves' hyperthyroidism and ophthalmopathy. This sample holds PBMCs from approximately 10 ml fresh peripheral blood. Amplification of TCR beta CDR3 regions used RNA as the template. An initial round of RT-PCR targeting the TCR CDR3 relied on the HTBI primer set. TCRdb fed the multiplex PCR reads into MiXCR, producing one record per CDR3 protein. This table holds hundreds of thousands of distinct CDR3 sequences, roughly 15% found once. The CDR3 totals 15 residues. The J segment lost 3 bases and the V segment lost 2 bases, leaving 3 bases of the junction unmatched. Germline CDR1 and CDR2: LNHNV and YYDKDF (reference sequence).

This sequence originates from a woman in her 50s with Graves' ophthalmopathy. The chain joins TRBV15 to TRBJ2-3; 9 bases are a match to TRBD1. Sequencing used blood. The CDR3 coding sequence is TGTGCCACCAGCAGACGACAGGGGGTGACAGATACGCAGTATTTT. Protein product: CATSRRQGVTDTQYF.